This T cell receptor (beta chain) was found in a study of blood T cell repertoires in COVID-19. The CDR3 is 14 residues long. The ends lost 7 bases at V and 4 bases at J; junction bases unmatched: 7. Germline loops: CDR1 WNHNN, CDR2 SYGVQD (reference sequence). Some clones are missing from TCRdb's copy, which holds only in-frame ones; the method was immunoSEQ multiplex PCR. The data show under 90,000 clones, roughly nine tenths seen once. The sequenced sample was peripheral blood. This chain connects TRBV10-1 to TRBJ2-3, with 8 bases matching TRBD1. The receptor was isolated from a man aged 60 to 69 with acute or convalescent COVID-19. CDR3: CASTFDRGSDTQYF. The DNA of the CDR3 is TGCGCCAGCACCTTCGACAGGGGCTCAGATACGCAGTATTTT.